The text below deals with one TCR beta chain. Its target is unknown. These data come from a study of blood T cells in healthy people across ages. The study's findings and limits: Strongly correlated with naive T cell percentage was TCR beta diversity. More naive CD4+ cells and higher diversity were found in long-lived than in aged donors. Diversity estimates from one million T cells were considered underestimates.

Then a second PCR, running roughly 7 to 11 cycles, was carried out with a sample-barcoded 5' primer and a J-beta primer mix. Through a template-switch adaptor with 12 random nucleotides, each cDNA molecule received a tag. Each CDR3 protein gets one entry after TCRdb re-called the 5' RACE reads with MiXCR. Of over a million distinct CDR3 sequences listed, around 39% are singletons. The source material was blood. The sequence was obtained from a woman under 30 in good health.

CDR3 in DNA: TGTGCCAGCAGCTCCGAGAGCGGGGATACGCAGTATTTT. The encoded protein is CASSSESGDTQYF. The chain carries TRBV7-9 and TRBJ2-3; tentative D call: TRBD2 (6 bases). Germline CDR1 reads SEHNR; CDR2 reads FQNEAQ (reference sequence). The V end was cut by 4 bases, the J end by 6 bases, with 11 bases between. The CDR3 runs to 13 residues.